Shown below are 10 T cell receptor beta chains from a single sample sequenced in a study of blood T cells in healthy people across ages. With a J-beta primer mix and a sample-barcoded 5' primer, a second PCR ran 7 to 11 cycles. TCRdb ran MiXCR on the 5' RACE reads and lists one entry per CDR3 protein. There are about 1 million distinct CDR3 sequences in the sample; roughly 24% occur only once, and about 0.8% lies in the top ten. The same specimen was also included in a second study, on T cells of mothers and their children.

The source material was blood. Receptors originate from a girl aged 2 to 10 in good health.

This clonotype has a handful of counts. The J gene is TRBJ2-5, the V gene TRBV6-5; D is possibly TRBD1 or TRBD2 (5 bases each). The CDR3 covers 12 residues. Germline V CDR1 and CDR2: MNHEY, SVGAGI. V lost 6 bases to trimming and J lost 7 bases, with 12 bases between them. DNA of the CDR3: TGTGCCAGCAGCCCGGGGCGTGGGACCCAGTACTTC. Translating gives CASSPGRGTQYF.

This chain links TRBV18 with TRBJ2-1; D is possibly TRBD1 or TRBD2 (5 bases each). V was trimmed by 0 bases and J by 6 bases, leaving 12 bases between them. The CDR3 sequence is 15 residues long. Germline loops: CDR1 KGHSH, CDR2 LQKENI. CDR3 sequence: CASSPPGVRGNEQFF. As DNA, the CDR3 is TGTGCCAGCTCACCACCGGGGGTCCGGGGCAATGAGCAGTTCTTC. The full variable domain, completed using reference TRBV18 and TRBJ2-1, is NAGVMQNPRHLVRRRGQEARLRCSPMKGHSHVYWYRQLPEEGLKFMVYLQKENIIDESGMPKERFSAEFPKEGPSILRIQQVVRGDSAAYFCASSPPGVRGNEQFFGPGTRLTVL.

This clonotype was counted between two and nine times. This chain connects TRBV6-5 to TRBJ2-4, with D perhaps TRBD2 (6 bases). The V gene's germline CDR1 is MNHEY and CDR2 SVGAGI. The CDR3 sequence is 15 residues long. V gave up 2 bases and J gave up 8 bases, with 16 bases separating them. The CDR3 DNA reads TGTGCCAGCAGTTACACACCTACGGGGGAGTACATTCAGTACTTC. This gives the protein CASSYTPTGEYIQYF.

This clonotype was detected a few times. The gene calls are TRBV20-1 and TRBJ2-5; no definite D call. Germline V gene lookup returns CDR1 DFQATT and CDR2 SNEGSKA (reference sequence). V was cut by 1 base and J by 3 bases, with 18 bases left in between. The CDR3 contains 16 residues. This CDR3 reads CSARGSVSLKEETQYF. The CDR3 coding sequence is TGCAGTGCTAGAGGCAGTGTTTCCTTAAAAGAAGAGACCCAGTACTTC.

This clonotype has just a few counts. The rearrangement links TRBV15 to TRBJ2-1; 9 nucleotides match TRBD2. The ends lost 0 bases at V and 5 bases at J; junction bases unmatched: 5. There are 16 residues in the CDR3. Germline values: CDR1 LNHNV, CDR2 YYDKDF (reference sequence). CDR3 sequence: CATSRELAGANNEQFF. For the CDR3, the DNA is TGTGCCACCAGCAGAGAATTAGCGGGGGCAAACAATGAGCAGTTCTTC.

A few counts support this clonotype. The junction does not match germline at one end; this may be a read error. V usage is TRBV9 and J usage is TRBJ2-1, with D possibly matching TRBD2 (6 bases). Germline V lookup: CDR1 SGDLS, CDR2 YYNGEE. This CDR3 is built from 16 residues. The CDR3 DNA sequence: TGTGCCAGCAGCGTAGGGGTCGGGGGAGCCTACAATGAGCAGCTCTTC. Amino acids: CASSVGVGGAYNEQLF.

The V call is TRBV21-1, the J call TRBJ1-1. TRBV21-1 is designated a pseudogene. There are 16 residues in the CDR3. In DNA, the CDR3 is TGTGCCAGCAGCAAAGAGGTAGCGGGGAAAGACACTGAAGCTTTCTTT. Translated: CASSKEVAGKDTEAFF.

This chain joins TRBV27 and TRBJ2-1, with 9 bases identical to TRBD2. CDR1 is MNHEY, CDR2 SMNVEV, per germline (reference sequence). This CDR3 spans 14 amino acids. With 2 bases clipped from V and 9 bases from J, the junction kept 5 bases outside the gene matches. This CDR3 reads CASSLAGGLGEQFF. CDR3 coding DNA: TGTGCCAGCAGTTTAGCGGGAGGGTTGGGTGAGCAGTTCTTC.

This clonotype was counted a few times. This chain links TRBV29-1 with TRBJ1-1; 7 bases match TRBD1. CDR3 size: 13 residues. V lost 1 base to trimming and J lost 13 bases; unmatched junction nucleotides: 12. Germline V gene data show CDR1 as SQVTM and CDR2 as ANQGSEA. DNA of the CDR3: TGCAGCGTTGAAGGGGAGACAGGGAAAGATGATTTCTTT. Its translation: CSVEGETGKDDFF.

Only a few counts were recorded for this clonotype. V usage is TRBV2 and J usage is TRBJ2-3; TRBD2 aligns across 14 bases. The junction had 7 bases not matched to a gene; V was cut back by 5 bases and J by 0 bases. CDR3 length: 18 amino acids. The V gene's germline CDR1 is SNHLY and CDR2 FYNNEI. CDR3 nucleotide sequence: TGTGCCAGCAGTCCCGGGACTAGCGGGGGCCCTAGCACAGATACGCAGTATTTT. As protein: CASSPGTSGGPSTDTQYF.